The entry below gives a single T cell receptor (beta chain) sequence along with its context. These data come from a study of blood T cell repertoires in COVID-19. Using immunoSEQ multiplex PCR, the repertoire was profiled, and TCRdb retains in-frame clones only, with some absent. This table has about 160,000 clones, about 88% appearing once. V lost 2 bases, J lost 0 bases, and 16 bases lay in between. This CDR3 region has 17 residues. The germline V gene encodes CDR1 SQVTM and CDR2 ANQGSEA. The receptor was derived from a man aged 55 to 70 with active or convalescent COVID-19. The source material was peripheral blood. The chain employs TRBV29-1 and TRBJ1-4, with D possibly matching TRBD1 (6 bases). Here the CDR3 DNA reads TGCAGCGTTGAAACGGGACACGAAATCTCAACTAATGAAAAACTGTTTTTT. Protein product: CSVETGHEISTNEKLFF.